This is a list of T cell receptor beta chains from one sample in a study of blood T cell repertoires in COVID-19. The repertoire was sequenced with immunoSEQ multiplex PCR; TCRdb's copy has only in-frame clones and lacks some. The sample shows under 130,000 clones, around four fifths of them seen only once. Sequenced sample: peripheral blood. The receptors originated from a human donor in a cohort sampled during active COVID-19. Each CDR3 is given with its conserved first and last residue. The D gene is left open where the match is weak. Not all rows give a size; the values are once, few, many and, for expanded clones, a class.

.	.	TRBV21-1	17	TRBJ1-3	CASTRARGTSGGNTIYF	TGTGCCAGCACCAGGGCACGGGGGACCTCTGGGGGAAACACCATATATTTT
.	.	TRBV10-3	14	TRBJ2-7	CAIRTTGSPFGQYF	TGTGCCATCAGGACTACAGGGTCCCCCTTCGGGCAGTACTTC
.	TRBD1	TRBV25-1	14	TRBJ1-1	CASQPDRENTEAFF	TGTGCCAGCCAACCCGACAGGGAGAACACTGAAGCTTTCTTT
once	.	TRBV2	12	TRBJ2-1	CASSEGQGEQFF	TGTGCCAGCAGTGAGGGCCAGGGTGAGCAGTTCTTC
few	TRBD1	TRBV12-5	20	TRBJ1-3	CASGLVLRQGNRVPGNTIYF	TGTGCTAGTGGTTTGGTACTCCGACAGGGGAATAGGGTCCCTGGAAACACCATATATTTT
.	.	TRBV12-5	13	TRBJ2-7	CASGRPQTYEQYF	TGTGCTAGTGGCCGACCCCAGACTTACGAGCAGTACTTC
.	.	TRBV7-9	16	TRBJ1-3	CASSLELHRGGNTIYF	TGTGCCAGCAGCTTAGAACTCCACCGCGGGGGAAACACCATATATTTT
.	.	TRBV10-3	13	TRBJ2-7	CAIRGWTRAEQYF	TGTGCCATCAGGGGGTGGACTCGCGCCGAGCAGTACTTC
.	TRBD1	TRBV7-9	14	TRBJ2-1	CASSAGTGNHEQFF	TGTGCCAGCAGCGCAGGGACAGGGAATCATGAGCAGTTCTTC
.	.	TRBV10-3	13	TRBJ1-1	CAISKGPNTEAFF	TGTGCCATCAGTAAGGGGCCTAACACTGAAGCTTTCTTT
few	.	TRBV10-3	14	TRBJ2-2	CAISAPGGTGELFF	TGTGCCATCAGTGCCCCCGGGGGCACCGGGGAGCTGTTTTTT
.	.	TRBV5-1	15	TRBJ1-6	CASSSGPGVYSPLHF	TGCGCCAGCAGCTCCGGCCCCGGGGTATATTCACCCCTCCACTTT
.	.	TRBV5-6	15	TRBJ2-7	CASSFRSGLNYEQYF	TGTGCCAGCAGCTTCAGAAGCGGGCTTAACTACGAGCAGTACTTC
.	TRBD1	TRBV5-5	15	TRBJ1-5	CASSTIQGAGQPQHF	TGTGCCAGCAGCACTATACAGGGGGCGGGACAGCCCCAGCATTTT
.	.	TRBV6-5	15	TRBJ1-6	CASRGASSYNSPLHF	TGTGCCAGCAGGGGAGCGAGCTCCTATAATTCACCCCTCCACTTT
.	.	TRBV11-2	15	TRBJ1-5	CASSLGQGGNQPQHF	TGTGCCAGCAGCTTAGGCCAAGGGGGCAATCAGCCCCAGCATTTT
.	.	TRBV11-2	15	TRBJ1-6	CASTLESSYNSPLHF	TGTGCCAGCACCTTAGAGAGCTCCTATAATTCACCCCTCCACTTT
.	.	TRBV10-1	14	TRBJ2-3	CASSEGGTTDTQYF	TGCGCCAGCAGTGAGGGGGGGACCACAGATACGCAGTATTTT
.	.	TRBV6-5	15	TRBJ1-3	CATTQWGKSGNTIYF	TGTGCCACCACTCAGTGGGGCAAATCTGGAAACACCATATATTTT
.	.	TRBV28	17	TRBJ1-5	CASSSGQLFGGVQPQHF	TGTGCCAGCAGTTCAGGACAGTTATTCGGTGGGGTTCAGCCCCAGCATTTT
.	.	TRBV3-1/TRBV3-2	15	TRBJ1-2	CASSHSLPGSYGYTF	TGTGCCAGCAGCCACAGTCTTCCAGGCTCCTATGGCTACACCTTC
.	TRBD1	TRBV6-5	16	TRBJ1-3	CASSSIGQGPGNTIYF	TGTGCCAGCAGTTCCATAGGACAGGGCCCTGGAAACACCATATATTTT
.	.	TRBV5-1	16	TRBJ1-3	CASSASVGAAGNTIYF	TGCGCCAGCAGCGCATCCGTGGGGGCGGCTGGAAACACCATATATTTT
.	.	TRBV5-6	14	TRBJ1-6	CASSLAQGSSPLHF	TGTGCCAGCAGCTTGGCGCAGGGGAGCTCACCCCTCCACTTT
.	.	TRBV19	15	TRBJ1-2	CASSPLGGGNYGYTF	TGTGCCAGTAGTCCCCTTGGGGGGGGTAACTATGGCTACACCTTC
.	TRBD1	TRBV12-3/TRBV12-4	12	TRBJ1-1	CASRRTGLRAFF	TGTGCCAGCAGACGGACAGGGTTGCGAGCTTTCTTT
.	TRBD1	TRBV19	13	TRBJ2-7	CASSMQGEPEQYF	TGTGCCAGTAGTATGCAGGGGGAACCCGAGCAGTACTTC
.	TRBD1	TRBV3-1/TRBV3-2	13	TRBJ1-2	CASSGQGLEGYTF	TGTGCCAGCAGTGGACAGGGGCTAGAGGGCTACACCTTC
.	TRBD2	TRBV7-2	16	TRBJ2-4	CASTRGGELAKNIQYF	TGTGCCAGCACCCGGGGGGGGGAACTAGCCAAAAACATTCAGTACTTC
.	TRBD2	TRBV19	17	TRBJ2-7	CASSSTSGTRISYEQYF	TGTGCCAGTAGTTCCACTTCCGGGACTAGGATTTCCTACGAGCAGTACTTC
.	.	TRBV19	16	TRBJ1-4	CASSTRGRGRREKLFF	TGTGCCAGTAGTACCCGAGGACGGGGAAGGCGGGAAAAACTGTTTTTT
.	.	TRBV7-9	14	TRBJ1-2	CASSLGVSGYGYTF	TGTGCCAGCAGCTTAGGGGTTTCGGGCTATGGCTACACCTTC
.	.	TRBV19	13	TRBJ1-1	CASKTGLNTEAFF	TGTGCCAGTAAGACAGGCTTGAACACTGAAGCTTTCTTT
.	TRBD1	TRBV19	15	TRBJ1-1	CASSIGQGASTEAFF	TGTGCCAGTAGTATTGGGCAGGGGGCCTCGACTGAAGCTTTCTTT
.	.	TRBV7-3	15	TRBJ1-3	CASSPDSNSGNTIYF	TGTGCCAGCAGCCCCGACAGCAACTCTGGAAACACCATATATTTT
.	.	TRBV4-2	14	TRBJ1-6	CASSQTGGNSPLHF	TGTGCCAGCAGCCAAACTGGAGGGAATTCACCCCTCCACTTT
.	TRBD2	TRBV6-4	17	TRBJ2-2	CASSDRAGGPNTGELFF	TGTGCCAGCAGTGACAGAGCGGGGGGTCCTAACACCGGGGAGCTGTTTTTT
.	.	TRBV5-1	15	TRBJ2-2	CASSLVTGNTGELFF	TGCGCCAGCAGCTTGGTAACAGGGAACACCGGGGAGCTGTTTTTT
.	.	TRBV3-1/TRBV3-2	13	TRBJ1-1	CASTTGGGTEAFF	TGTGCCAGCACAACGGGGGGAGGCACTGAAGCTTTCTTT
once	TRBD2	TRBV11-2	15	TRBJ2-1	CASSSIAGGVNEQFF	TGTGCCAGCAGCTCTATAGCGGGGGGAGTTAATGAGCAGTTCTTC
.	TRBD1	TRBV6-6	16	TRBJ1-2	CASSPGVGQGDYGYTF	TGTGCCAGCAGCCCCGGGGTTGGGCAGGGGGACTATGGCTACACCTTC
.	.	TRBV19	14	TRBJ1-1	CASNLAGDNTEAFF	TGTGCCAGTAACCTGGCGGGGGATAACACTGAAGCTTTCTTT
.	TRBD2	TRBV27	14	TRBJ2-3	CASGPGGPWDTQYF	TGTGCCAGCGGACCGGGGGGGCCGTGGGATACGCAGTATTTT
.	TRBD1	TRBV2	12	TRBJ1-1	CASSEGQGGAFF	TGTGCCAGCAGTGAAGGACAGGGGGGAGCTTTCTTT
few	.	TRBV5-4	15	TRBJ1-3	CASSSTGGSGNTIYF	TGTGCCAGCAGCTCGACGGGGGGTTCTGGAAACACCATATATTTT
.	TRBD1	TRBV6-5	14	TRBJ1-1	CASTADRAPTEAFF	TGTGCCAGCACCGCGGACAGGGCTCCCACTGAAGCTTTCTTT
.	.	TRBV5-1	14	TRBJ2-5	CASSYGQFQETQYF	TGCGCCAGCAGCTACGGACAGTTCCAAGAGACCCAGTACTTC
.	.	TRBV29-1	17	TRBJ1-4	CSVLEDSYGSTNEKLFF	TGCAGCGTTTTGGAAGACAGCTACGGGTCCACTAATGAAAAACTGTTTTTT